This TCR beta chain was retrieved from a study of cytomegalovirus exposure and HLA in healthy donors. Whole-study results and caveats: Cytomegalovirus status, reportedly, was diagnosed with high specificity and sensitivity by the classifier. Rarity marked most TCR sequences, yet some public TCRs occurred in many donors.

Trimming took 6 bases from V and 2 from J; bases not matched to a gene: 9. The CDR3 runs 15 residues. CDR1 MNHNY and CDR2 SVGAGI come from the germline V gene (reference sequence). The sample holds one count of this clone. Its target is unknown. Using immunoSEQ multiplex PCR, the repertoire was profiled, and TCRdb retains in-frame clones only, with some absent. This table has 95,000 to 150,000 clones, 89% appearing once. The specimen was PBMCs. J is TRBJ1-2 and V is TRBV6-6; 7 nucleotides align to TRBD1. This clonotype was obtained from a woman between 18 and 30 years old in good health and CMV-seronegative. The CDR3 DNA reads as TGTGCCAGCAGACGGGCGTTGGGACAGAACTATGGCTACACCTTC. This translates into CASRRALGQNYGYTF.